These 14 T cell receptor beta chains were all obtained from the same sample, sequenced in a study of blood T cell repertoires in COVID-19. The protocol was immunoSEQ multiplex PCR, while the TCRdb copy is restricted to in-frame clones and leaves out a portion. The sample consists of approximately 170,000 clones, around 83% of them appearing once. Material: peripheral blood. The receptor source for this set is a woman in her seventies with COVID-19, enrolled during active disease.

The genes are TRBV11-1 and TRBJ1-2; TRBD1 matches 7 bases. V gave up 3 bases and J gave up 13 bases; unmatched junction bases: 11. Germline V lookup: CDR1 SGHAT, CDR2 FQDESV (reference sequence). The CDR3 length is 13 residues. The CDR3 DNA reads TGTGCCAGCAGCTTCACCGAGGGGGCGAGCTCCACCTTC. It specifies CASSFTEGASSTF.

The V gene is TRBV5-5, the J gene TRBJ2-1; 8 positions match TRBD2. Germline loops: CDR1 SGHKS, CDR2 YYEKEE (reference sequence). Germline trimming cut 0 bases from V and 6 bases from J; bases unmatched to any gene: 5. There are 15 residues in the CDR3. The CDR3 loop reads CASSLGAGAPNEQFF. CDR3 nucleotides: TGTGCCAGCAGCTTGGGAGCGGGAGCGCCCAATGAGCAGTTCTTC.

The chain is built from TRBV5-4 and TRBJ2-1; 9 bases match TRBD1. The CDR3 loop spans 14 amino acids. Germline V lookup: CDR1 SGHNT, CDR2 YYREEE (reference sequence). The J segment lost 7 bases and the V segment lost 3 bases, leaving 5 bases of the junction unmatched. The DNA for the CDR3 is TGTGCCAGCAGCTCACAGGGGGCGGTTAATGAGCAGTTCTTC. It is translated as CASSSQGAVNEQFF.

The rearrangement joins TRBV7-9 to TRBJ1-1, with 8 bases matching TRBD1. V lost 4 bases and J lost 4; bases outside the gene matches: 8. The length of the CDR3 is 15 residues. The V gene's germline CDR1 is SEHNR and CDR2 FQNEAQ (reference sequence). This CDR3 reads CASSSPGGGGTEAFF. The CDR3 DNA follows: TGTGCCAGCAGCTCCCCAGGGGGCGGGGGCACTGAAGCTTTCTTT. The variable domain in full, completed from reference TRBV7-9 and TRBJ1-1, reads DTGVSQNPRHKITKRGQNVTFRCDPISEHNRLYWYRQTLGQGPEFLTYFQNEAQLEKSRLLSDRFSAERPKGSFSTLEIQRTEQGDSAMYLCASSSPGGGGTEAFFGQGTRLTVV.

The gene calls are TRBV4-1 and TRBJ2-2, with 9 bases lining up with TRBD2. Per germline, CDR1 MGHRA and CDR2 YSYEKL. The CDR3 runs to 16 residues. V shed 6 bases, J shed 1 base, and the junction held 6 bases outside the gene matches. CDR3 coding DNA: TGCGCCAGCAGACCAACTAGCGGGTGGAACACCGGGGAGCTGTTTTTT. Encoded protein: CASRPTSGWNTGELFF.

This sequence joins TRBV28 and TRBJ1-4, with 8 bases lining up with TRBD1. J lost 8 bases, V lost 6 bases, and 11 bases had no gene match. The CDR3 has 15 amino acids. From germline, CDR1 is MDHEN and CDR2 SYDVKM. The CDR3 DNA follows: TGTGCCAGCAGGGGCGGGCGCAGGGGGCCCGAAAAACTGTTTTTT. Its translation: CASRGGRRGPEKLFF.

The CDR3 protein is CASSPDRRGYEQYF. CDR3 DNA: TGTGCCAGCAGCCCGGACAGGAGGGGTTACGAGCAGTACTTC. The J gene is TRBJ2-7, the V gene TRBV13; a weak D match, TRBD1 (7 bases). Germline lookup yields CDR1 PRHDT and CDR2 FYEKMQ (reference sequence). The CDR3 totals 14 residues. V dropped 5 bases and J dropped 4 bases, with 15 bases sitting between them. Supplemented by reference TRBV13 and TRBJ2-7, the full variable domain reads AAGVIQSPRHLIKEKRETATLKCYPIPRHDTVYWYQQGPGQDPQFLISFYEKMQSDKGSIPDRFSAQQFSDYHSELNMSSLELGDSALYFCASSPDRRGYEQYFGPGTRLTVT.

This sequence joins TRBV6-5 and TRBJ2-7, with D possibly TRBD2 on 7 matching bases. The CDR3 loop spans 14 amino acids. Germline CDR1 reads MNHEY; CDR2 reads SVGAGI. V lost 11 bases and J lost 4, with 21 bases in between. The CDR3 sequence: CAACGGGARYEQYF. The DNA of the CDR3 is TGTGCCGCGTGCGGGGGCGGTGCCCGGTACGAGCAGTACTTC.

This clone appeared a single time. This rearrangement joins TRBV15 to TRBJ2-6; D call uncertain. Germline V gene sequence: CDR1 LNHNV, CDR2 YYDKDF (reference sequence). The V and J ends lost 6 bases and 0 bases respectively, with 6 bases between them. The CDR3 is 14 residues long. Written as DNA, the CDR3 is TGTGCCACCAGTCGCGACTCTGGGGCCAACGTCCTGACTTTC. Protein: CATSRDSGANVLTF.

The chain carries TRBV30 and TRBJ2-7; D is perhaps TRBD1 (6 bases). The V end lost 3 bases, the J end lost 0 bases, and 9 bases lay between the germline ends. CDR3 length: 13 residues. The germline gives CDR1 GTSNPN, CDR2 SVGIG (reference sequence). The CDR3 bases are TGTGCCTGGAGCTCGACAGGCTCCTACGAGCAGTACTTC. Protein sequence: CAWSSTGSYEQYF.

This chain joins TRBV10-3 and TRBJ2-3, with 11 positions matching TRBD1. The CDR3 covers 14 residues. The germline V gene encodes CDR1 ENHRY and CDR2 SYGVKD. Germline trimming cut 6 bases from V and 4 bases from J; bases unmatched to any gene: 3. The CDR3 DNA follows: TGTGCCATCAGGGGACAGGGGGTCCCAGATACGCAGTATTTT. The encoded protein is CAIRGQGVPDTQYF.

The J gene is TRBJ2-1, the V gene TRBV5-1; 12 bases are shared with TRBD2. V was clipped by 0 bases and J by 6 bases; unmatched bases: 10. The CDR3 runs 18 residues. Germline CDR1 and CDR2: SGHRS and YFSETQ. The CDR3, as DNA: TGCGCCAGCAGCTTGGGAGGGACTAGCGGGCCTCCGGTCAATGAGCAGTTCTTC. It encodes CASSLGGTSGPPVNEQFF.

The chain joins TRBV7-2 to TRBJ2-4, with D tentatively TRBD2 (6 bases). V shed 5 bases and J shed 0 bases, with 14 bases lying between them. The CDR3 has 16 amino acids. The V gene's germline CDR1 is SGHTA and CDR2 FQGNSA. CDR3 amino acids: CASSGRLVAAKNIQYF. In nucleotides, the CDR3 is TGTGCCAGCAGCGGTCGACTAGTGGCAGCCAAAAACATTCAGTACTTC.

The chain uses TRBV18 and TRBJ2-7; a weak D match, TRBD1 (5 bases). Germline V gives CDR1 KGHSH, CDR2 LQKENI. CDR3 length: 13 residues. Trimming left V 0 bases short and J 5 bases short, with 8 bases between. The CDR3 region is CASSPPPGNEQYF. For the CDR3, the DNA is TGTGCCAGCTCACCACCCCCAGGGAACGAGCAGTACTTC. The full variable domain, its missing parts supplied by reference TRBV18 and TRBJ2-7, is NAGVMQNPRHLVRRRGQEARLRCSPMKGHSHVYWYRQLPEEGLKFMVYLQKENIIDESGMPKERFSAEFPKEGPSILRIQQVVRGDSAAYFCASSPPPGNEQYFGPGTRLTVT.